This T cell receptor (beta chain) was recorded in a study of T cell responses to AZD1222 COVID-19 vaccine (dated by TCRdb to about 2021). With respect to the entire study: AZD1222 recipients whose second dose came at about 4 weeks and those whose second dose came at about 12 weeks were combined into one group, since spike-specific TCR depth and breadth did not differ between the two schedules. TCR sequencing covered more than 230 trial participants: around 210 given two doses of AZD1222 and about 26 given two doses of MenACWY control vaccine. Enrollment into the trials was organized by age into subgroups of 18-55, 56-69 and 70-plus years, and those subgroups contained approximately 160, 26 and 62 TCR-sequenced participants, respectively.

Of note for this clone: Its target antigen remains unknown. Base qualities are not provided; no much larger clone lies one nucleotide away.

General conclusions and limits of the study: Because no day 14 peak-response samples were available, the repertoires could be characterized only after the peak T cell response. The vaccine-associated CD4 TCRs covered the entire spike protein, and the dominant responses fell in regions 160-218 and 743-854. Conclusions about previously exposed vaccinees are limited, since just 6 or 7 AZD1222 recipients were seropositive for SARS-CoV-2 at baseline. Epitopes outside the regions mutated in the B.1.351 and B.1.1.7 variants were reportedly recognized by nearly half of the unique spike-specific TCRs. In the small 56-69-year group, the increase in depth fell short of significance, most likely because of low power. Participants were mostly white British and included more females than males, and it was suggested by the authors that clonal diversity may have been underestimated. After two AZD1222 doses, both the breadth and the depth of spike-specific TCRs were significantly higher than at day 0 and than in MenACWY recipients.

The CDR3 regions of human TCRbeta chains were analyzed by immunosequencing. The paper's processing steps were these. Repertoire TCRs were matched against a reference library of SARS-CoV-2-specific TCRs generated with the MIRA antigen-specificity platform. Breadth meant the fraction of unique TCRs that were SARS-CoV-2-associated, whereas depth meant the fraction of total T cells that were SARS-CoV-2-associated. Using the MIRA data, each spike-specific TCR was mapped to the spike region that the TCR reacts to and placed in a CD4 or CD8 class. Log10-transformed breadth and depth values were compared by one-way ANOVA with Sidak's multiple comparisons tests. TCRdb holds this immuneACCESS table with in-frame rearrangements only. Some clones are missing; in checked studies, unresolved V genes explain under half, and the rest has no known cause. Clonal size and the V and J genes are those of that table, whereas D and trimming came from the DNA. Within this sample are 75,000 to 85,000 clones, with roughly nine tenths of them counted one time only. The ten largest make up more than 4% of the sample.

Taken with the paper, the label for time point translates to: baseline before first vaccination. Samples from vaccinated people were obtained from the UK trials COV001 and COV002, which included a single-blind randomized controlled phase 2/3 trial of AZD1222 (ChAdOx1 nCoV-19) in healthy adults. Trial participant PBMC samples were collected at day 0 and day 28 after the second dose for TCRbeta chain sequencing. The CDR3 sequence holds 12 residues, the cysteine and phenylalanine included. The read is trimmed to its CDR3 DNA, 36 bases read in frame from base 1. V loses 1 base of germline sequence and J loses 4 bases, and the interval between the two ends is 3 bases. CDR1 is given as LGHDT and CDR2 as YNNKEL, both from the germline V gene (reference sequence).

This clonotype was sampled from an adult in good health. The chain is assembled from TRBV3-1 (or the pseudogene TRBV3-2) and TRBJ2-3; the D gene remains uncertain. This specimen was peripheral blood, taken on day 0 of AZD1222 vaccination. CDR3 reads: CASSQVADTQYF. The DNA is TGTGCCAGCAGCCAAGTCGCAGATACGCAGTATTTT.